The next 27 T cell receptor beta chains were all read from a single sample in a study of read filtering for tumor transcriptome and immune sequencing. This library used approximately 370 ng RNA and molecular barcoded adaptors spanning alpha/delta and beta/gamma chains. TCRdb itself ran the reads through MiXCR, one entry per CDR3 protein. The sample gives 130,000 or so distinct CDR3 sequences, approximately 13% of which show up once; around 8.3% is in the top ten. The sequenced sample was a population of CD138-negative cells sorted from bone marrow. The receptors were sampled from a donor at least 40 years old with multiple myeloma.

The CDR3 DNA reads TGTGCCAGCAGCCCCACCGCCTCCCTCGAGCAGTACTTC. It specifies CASSPTASLEQYF. The rearrangement uses TRBV7-9 and TRBJ2-7; no clear D gene. The CDR3 is 13 residues long. Trimming stripped 5 bases from V and 6 bases from J, with 14 bases between. Germline V gives CDR1 SEHNR, CDR2 FQNEAQ (reference sequence).

The V and J genes are TRBV24-1 and TRBJ2-1, with TRBD1 as a possible D gene (5 bases). The CDR3 runs 18 residues. Per the germline V gene, CDR1 is KGHDR and CDR2 is SFDVKD. V dropped 3 bases and J dropped 12 bases, with 29 bases sitting between them. The CDR3 protein is CATSDPSQGQSSYNRQFF. CDR3 nucleotide sequence: TGTGCCACCAGTGATCCCAGCCAGGGCCAGAGCTCCTACAATAGGCAGTTCTTC.

The rearrangement joins TRBV6-1 to TRBJ1-5, with D tentatively TRBD1 (5 bases). The CDR3 length is 11 residues. CDR1 is MNHNS, CDR2 SASEGT, per germline. The V and J ends lost 8 bases and 11 bases respectively, with 13 bases between them. The CDR3: CASGRGEAQHF. The DNA for the CDR3 is TGTGCCAGCGGGAGAGGGGAAGCCCAGCATTTT.

As regards this clonotype: This may be a read error, as it is one base from a much larger clone. This rearrangement joins TRBV11-2 to TRBJ2-5, with 7 bases lining up with TRBD2. Germline V gene lookup returns CDR1 SGHAT and CDR2 FQNNGV. CDR3 length: 16 amino acids. As DNA, the CDR3 is TGTGCCAGCAGCCCCTTGAGGGGAGGGGCCCAAGAGGCCCAGTACTTC. This sequence encodes CASSPLRGGAQEAQYF.

This clonotype was picked up many times. The genes are TRBV15 and TRBJ2-2; D not certain. V lost 0 bases and J 7 bases, leaving 3 bases between the germline ends. Germline V gives CDR1 LNHNV, CDR2 YYDKDF (reference sequence). CDR3 length: 12 residues. Written as DNA, the CDR3 is TGTGCCACCAGCAGAGACTTCGGGGAGCTGTTTTTT. It specifies CATSRDFGELFF.

This clonotype was counted only a few times. V usage is TRBV7-2 and J usage is TRBJ2-7; D is perhaps TRBD1 (7 bases). Trimming shortened V by 1 base and J by 4 bases, and 11 bases separated the two germline ends. CDR3 length equals 14 residues. Germline V lookup: CDR1 SGHTA, CDR2 FQGNSA. CDR3 nucleotides: TGTGCCAGCAGCTTAGTTTCAGGGGGGTACGAGCAGTACTTC. Amino acid sequence: CASSLVSGGYEQYF.

The table lists this clonotype with many counts. The rearrangement joins TRBV2 to TRBJ2-5; 14 positions agree with TRBD2. The CDR3 is 15 amino acids. Germline CDR1 reads SNHLY; CDR2 reads FYNNEI. V lost 8 bases and J lost 3; bases outside the gene matches: 5. The CDR3 is CASVEGLAGEETQYF. Written as DNA, the CDR3 is TGTGCCAGCGTCGAGGGACTAGCGGGAGAAGAGACCCAGTACTTC.

Many counts were recorded for this clonotype. The rearrangement joins TRBV12-3 or TRBV12-4 to TRBJ2-1; possible D gene TRBD2, 6 bases. The CDR3 loop spans 11 amino acids. Between the trimmed V and J ends, which lost 3 bases and 12 bases, there was a span of 9 bases. The CDR3 coding sequence is TGTGCCAGCAGTTTTGGAGGGGCGCAGTTCTTC. It translates to CASSFGGAQFF.

This clonotype was seen only a few times. The rearrangement joins TRBV19 to TRBJ2-5; the D gene could be TRBD1 or TRBD2 (5 bases each). Trimming stripped 2 bases from V and 2 bases from J, with 9 bases between. The length of the CDR3 is 14 residues. The germline gives CDR1 LNHDA, CDR2 SQIVND (reference sequence). The CDR3 loop is CASSITGQQETQYF. The CDR3 DNA is TGTGCCAGTAGTATAACGGGGCAGCAAGAGACCCAGTACTTC.

This clonotype was counted many times. The chain recombines TRBV7-2 with TRBJ1-1, with D unresolved. V was pared by 2 bases and J by 1 base, with 5 bases between. There are 13 residues in the CDR3. Looked up from germline, CDR1 is SGHTA and CDR2 is FQGNSA. This CDR3 reads CASSLQRNTEAFF. For the CDR3, the DNA is TGTGCCAGCAGCTTACAGAGGAACACTGAAGCTTTCTTT.

This clonotype was observed at least ten times. This sequence joins TRBV6-5 and TRBJ2-1; either TRBD1 or TRBD2 may supply D (6 bases each). Germline CDR1 and CDR2: MNHEY and SVGAGI. Trimming removed 9 bases at V and 1 base at J, with 16 bases between. The CDR3 covers 15 residues. CDR3: CASIGGYPSYNEQFF. CDR3 coding DNA: TGTGCCAGTATCGGGGGCTATCCTTCCTACAATGAGCAGTTCTTC.

This clonotype was observed at least ten times. CDR3 bases: TGTGCCAGCAGCGTCATGACAGGGGCCGAGCAGTACTTC. Translated: CASSVMTGAEQYF. The chain joins TRBV7-6 to TRBJ2-7; 8 bases map to TRBD1. The CDR3 loop spans 13 amino acids. V was pared by 5 bases and J by 6 bases, with 6 bases of the junction left unmatched. Germline V gives CDR1 SGHVS, CDR2 FNYEAQ.

This clonotype was detected many times. J is TRBJ2-1 and V is TRBV12-3 or TRBV12-4; 10 bases fit TRBD1. V was pared by 5 bases and J by 3 bases, with 4 bases of the junction left unmatched. This CDR3 is 15 amino acids long. The CDR3 region has the DNA TGTGCCAGCAGTAACGGACAGGGGGGCTACAATGAGCAGTTCTTC. Its protein is CASSNGQGGYNEQFF.

This sequence joins TRBV7-9 and TRBJ2-3; D possibly uses TRBD1 or TRBD2 (6 bases each). The CDR3 has 15 amino acids. CDR1 is SEHNR and CDR2 is FQNEAQ in the germline V gene (reference sequence). V was pared by 1 base and J by 7 bases, with 15 bases between. CDR3 bases: TGTGCCAGCAGCTTAGGAACAGGGAGGAGTTATACGCAGTATTTT. This gives the protein CASSLGTGRSYTQYF. Using reference TRBV7-9 and TRBJ2-3 for the parts outside the CDR3, the full variable domain is DTGVSQNPRHKITKRGQNVTFRCDPISEHNRLYWYRQTLGQGPEFLTYFQNEAQLEKSRLLSDRFSAERPKGSFSTLEIQRTEQGDSAMYLCASSLGTGRSYTQYFGPGTRLTVL.

J is TRBJ2-5 and V is TRBV19, with D tentatively TRBD1 (5 bases). In germline, CDR1 is LNHDA, CDR2 SQIVND (reference sequence). V was clipped by 3 bases and J by 4 bases, with 9 bases between them. The CDR3 runs to 13 residues. CDR3 in DNA: TGTGCCAGTAGTATGAACAGGCTAGAGACCCAGTACTTC. It specifies CASSMNRLETQYF.

At least ten counts were recorded for this clonotype. One end of the junction does not line up with germline, which may come from a read error. The chain joins TRBV20-1 to TRBJ2-7; D call uncertain. This CDR3 is 12 amino acids long. Germline values: CDR1 DFQATT, CDR2 SNEGSKA (reference sequence). CDR3 nucleotide sequence: TGCAGTGCGAGAGGTGCGGCCTTCGAGCAGTACTTC. It codes for CSARGAAFEQYF.

A word on this clonotype: A much larger clone is a single base away; this may be a read error. The V call is TRBV27, the J call TRBJ2-3; TRBD2 aligns across 9 bases. From germline, CDR1 is MNHEY and CDR2 SMNVEV (reference sequence). The CDR3 contains 16 residues. CDR3 sequence: CASSFVAGGLSDTQCF. CDR3 sequence (DNA): TGTGCCAGCAGTTTCGTGGCGGGAGGGCTTTCAGATACGCAGTGTTTT.

There are many counts of this clonotype. The chain carries TRBV7-3 and TRBJ2-7; a possible D gene is TRBD2 (6 bases). V lost 4 bases to trimming and J lost 3 bases, with 10 bases between them. This CDR3 spans 13 amino acids. Germline V gene data show CDR1 as SGHTA and CDR2 as FQGTGA. CDR3 bases: TGTGCCAGCAGCTACGGGGGTAACTACGAGCAGTACTTC. Amino acids: CASSYGGNYEQYF.

This clonotype came up many times. DNA of the CDR3: TGTGCCAGCAGCCAAGTCCTAGCGGGAGAAGATACGCAGTATTTT. Amino acids: CASSQVLAGEDTQYF. The chain couples TRBV3-1 to TRBJ2-3; 10 nucleotides align to TRBD2. Looked up from germline, CDR1 is LGHDT and CDR2 is YNNKEL (reference sequence). CDR3 length: 15 amino acids. The junction had 3 bases not matched to a gene; V was cut back by 1 base and J by 5 bases.

This clonotype showed up many times. The CDR3 DNA follows: TGTGCCAGCAGACGGGACATGGGCAATGAGCAGTTCTTC. Translation gives CASRRDMGNEQFF. The chain couples TRBV12-3 or TRBV12-4 to TRBJ2-1; tentative D call: TRBD1 (6 bases). Trimming took off 6 bases at V and 6 bases at J, with 12 bases between the two ends. The CDR3 runs 13 residues.

This clonotype has a count of ten or more. The chain combines TRBV7-9 with TRBJ1-1; the D is unclear. The CDR3 runs 16 residues. The germline gives CDR1 SEHNR, CDR2 FQNEAQ (reference sequence). Deletions cut 8 bases from V and 2 bases from J, with 21 bases between. The CDR3 region has the DNA TGTGCCAGCGGGAGGAGTTGGTACCAGACCAACACTGAAGCTTTCTTT. Residues: CASGRSWYQTNTEAFF.

Many counts were recorded for this clonotype. This chain connects TRBV12-3 or TRBV12-4 to TRBJ1-1; D might be TRBD1 (6 bases). The CDR3 is made up of 15 amino acids. Trimming took 5 bases from V and 0 from J, leaving 13 bases between them. The CDR3 DNA follows: TGTGCCAGCAGTCCACAGGGTACTATGAACACTGAAGCTTTCTTT. Its translation is CASSPQGTMNTEAFF.

The rearrangement joins TRBV5-6 to TRBJ2-7, with D perhaps TRBD1 (6 bases). There are 15 residues in the CDR3. Looked up from germline, CDR1 is SGHDT and CDR2 is YYEEEE. Trimming took 1 base from V and 3 from J, leaving 14 bases between them. The CDR3 bases are TGTGCCAGCAGCTTGCCAGGACAGCCCGACTACGAGCAGTACTTC. It translates to CASSLPGQPDYEQYF.

This clonotype was detected a few times. The J gene is TRBJ2-7, the V gene TRBV7-2; maybe TRBD2 (6 bases). The germline gives CDR1 SGHTA, CDR2 FQGNSA. The length of the CDR3 is 14 residues. V shed 5 bases and J shed 3 bases, with 14 bases lying between them. The chain's CDR3 is CASSPRTIIYEQYF. The CDR3 DNA reads TGTGCCAGCAGCCCGAGGACTATTATCTACGAGCAGTACTTC.

This clonotype has a count of ten or more. The chain couples TRBV19 to TRBJ2-1, with 9 bases that match TRBD1. Germline CDR1 reads LNHDA; CDR2 reads SQIVND (reference sequence). The trim removed 7 bases at V and 4 bases at J, leaving 2 bases unmatched. The CDR3 loop spans 13 amino acids. In nucleotides, the CDR3 is TGTGCCAGTACCGGGACAGGGTACAATGAGCAGTTCTTC. Amino acids: CASTGTGYNEQFF.

This clonotype was found a few times. Being one base from a much bigger clone, this may be a read error. This chain links TRBV5-1 with TRBJ2-1; maybe TRBD2 (6 bases). There are 15 residues in the CDR3. The germline CDR1 and CDR2 sequences are SGHRS and YFSETQ. The CDR3 sequence is CASRVEGPRYSEQFF. Here the CDR3 DNA reads TGCGCCAGCAGAGTGGAGGGGCCGCGCTACAGTGAGCAGTTCTTC. Together with reference TRBV5-1 and TRBJ2-1, the CDR3 gives the full variable domain: KAGVTQTPRYLIKTRGQQVTLSCSPISGHRSVSWYQQTPGQGLQFLFEYFSETQRNKGNFPGRFSGRQFSNSRSEMNVSTLELGDSALYLCASRVEGPRYSEQFFGPGTRLTVL.

In this sample, this clonotype turned up many times. The V call is TRBV24-1, the J call TRBJ2-1, with D perhaps matching TRBD2 (6 bases). This CDR3 comprises 14 residues. Germline CDR1 is KGHDR and CDR2 is SFDVKD. The ends were cut back, 3 bases at V and 7 bases at J, with 12 bases in the middle. The CDR3 spells CATSDLATINEQFF. The CDR3, as DNA: TGTGCCACCAGTGATCTAGCGACCATTAATGAGCAGTTCTTC.